Included here is one T cell receptor beta chain sequence, with context. This clone was detected only once. Its antigen is still unknown. Per-base qualities were not stored, and no clone one base away is much larger. This sample was included in a study of blood T cell repertoires in COVID-19 (dated by TCRdb to 2019 to 2021). At the level of the whole study: Samples from collaborators originated in the United States, Italy and Spain and spanned both the acute and convalescent phases of COVID-19. The material from the prospective study consisted of cDNA or gDNA derived from T cells, B-cell-depleted T cells, or PBMCs. Subjects who had been exposed to COVID-19, were actively infected with it, or had recovered from it provided the deeply sampled blood TCRbeta repertoires that made up the dataset. A freely available public database, intended as a resource for researchers studying the immune response to SARS-CoV-2, is where the repertoires were released. Samples were obtained from the ongoing ImmuneRACE study (first 160 participants) and from some 1,200 subjects provided by 6 global collaborators. The sample metadata nearly always contained a de-identified subject ID, COVID-19 status, age in years and sex. Where available, HLA class I and class II types were obtained from metadata supplied by the sample provider rather than from assay-based typing.

A second Seattle source provided samples from volunteer blood donors who had recovered from COVID-19. Whole blood was collected in K2EDTA tubes by collaborating institutions according to the institutions' own protocols. For TCRbeta analysis, collaborator samples were shipped as frozen whole blood, as isolated PBMCs, or as DNA extracted from either sample type. From cysteine to phenylalanine, the CDR3 is 11 amino acids long. Kept here is only the CDR3 DNA, which spans 33 bases and is read in frame from base 1. V was cut back by 2 bases and J by 3 bases, leaving a gap of 2 bases between them. The germline V gene specifies SGHTS as CDR1 and YDEGEE as CDR2. What the work shows at the level of the full study, not this receptor alone: The quantity of clinical and demographic metadata differed by source and by participant and was supplied without curation.

The immunoSEQ Assay, a bias-controlled multiplex PCR, was used to amplify TCRbeta CDR3 regions from genomic DNA. As for the authors' bioinformatics: Within the assay, amplification of reference gene primers was used to estimate how many nucleated cells each sample contained. Sequence reads were collapsed and filtered to measure the absolute abundance of every unique TCRbeta CDR3 rearrangement. For each sample, productive Simpson clonality was calculated by taking the square root of Simpson's diversity index across productive rearrangements. TCRdb mirrors the immuneACCESS table, restricted to in-frame sequences. Some clones are absent from its copies; in checked studies, under half trace to an unresolved V gene, and the reason for the others is unknown. V and J calls plus clone size are reproduced from that table; the DNA served to infer D and trimming. The sample table lists roughly 180,000 clones, roughly 88% of them with a count of one. The ten largest account for about 1.2% of the sample.

Material for sequencing was peripheral blood. This TCR was sampled from a man in his sixties who had recovered from COVID-19. The chain couples TRBV5-8 to TRBJ2-5; a confident D gene designation cannot be given. The CDR3 protein sequence reads: CASSFEETQYF. The DNA sequence is given as TGTGCCAGCAGCTTCGAAGAGACCCAGTACTTC.